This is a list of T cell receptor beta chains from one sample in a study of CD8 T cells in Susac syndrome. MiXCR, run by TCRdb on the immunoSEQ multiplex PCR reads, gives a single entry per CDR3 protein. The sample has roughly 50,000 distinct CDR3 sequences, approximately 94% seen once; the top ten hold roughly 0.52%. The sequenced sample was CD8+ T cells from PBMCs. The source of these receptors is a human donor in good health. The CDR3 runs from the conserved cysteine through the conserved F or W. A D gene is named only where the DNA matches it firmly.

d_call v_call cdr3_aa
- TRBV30 CAWMPGFF
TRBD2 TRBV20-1 CSARDLRASGPYEQYF
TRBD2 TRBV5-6 CASSLGLAGVGELFF
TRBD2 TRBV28 CASSIRTSGKGYEQYF
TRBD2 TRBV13 CASSLSLAGAETQYF
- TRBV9 CASSVGGNGEQYF
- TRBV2 CASRIGAGANVLTF
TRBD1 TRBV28 CASLTGGATYSNQPQHF
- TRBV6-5 CASSSPGLPHEQFF
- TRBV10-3 CAIAREGGVNTEAFF
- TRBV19 CASSMAADEQFF
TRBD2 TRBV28 CASSRTSGKDNEQFF
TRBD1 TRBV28 CASMPTGAPQETQYF
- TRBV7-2 CASSLIQRDEQYF
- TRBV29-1 CSVDEAGNGYTF
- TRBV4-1 CASSQEAGAHTEAFF
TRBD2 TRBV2 CASPGSSGSSYEQYF
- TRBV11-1 CASSHLKTEAFF
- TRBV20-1 CSARVDGEAKNIQYF
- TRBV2 CAILETGELFF
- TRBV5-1 CASSLYGGDVPNEQFF
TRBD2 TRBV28 CASSPRLAGITSTDTQYF
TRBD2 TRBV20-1 CSAIAGGTDTQYF
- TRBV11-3 CASSASPSEQFF
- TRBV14 CASSLDRSYNEQFF
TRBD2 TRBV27 CASSPLRGSGRLYEQYF
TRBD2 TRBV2 CASSFVPGGSGADTQYF
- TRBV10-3 CAISEAGTNEQYF
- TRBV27 CASTFGYEQYF
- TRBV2 CASIYGGNTEAFF
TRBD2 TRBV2 CARASGRIGGIQYF
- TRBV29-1 CSVEGRSAEAFF
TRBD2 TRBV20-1 CSAQSGRKYEQYF
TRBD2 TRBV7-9 CASSSGLAISTDTQYF
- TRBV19 CASSIYDLGEQFF
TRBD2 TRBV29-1 CSVTTSGKPNEQFF
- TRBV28 CASRQANTEAFF
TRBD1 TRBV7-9 CASSLSTTGNSGANVLTF
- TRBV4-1 CASSQDFLAGETQYF
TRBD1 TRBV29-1 CSVETGYLGTDTQYF
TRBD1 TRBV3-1 CASSRQGVEYGYTF
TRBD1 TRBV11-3 CASSFGTGFRELFF
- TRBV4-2 CASSPVGGGGYTF
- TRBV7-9 CASSTPGPPGEQYF
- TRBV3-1 CASSQAGSYEQYF
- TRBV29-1 CSVVLGSEPTDTQYF
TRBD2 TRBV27 CASSSPLDGGRYDTQYF
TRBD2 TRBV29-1 CSVYSGDSYEQYF
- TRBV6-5 CASSYSGAQYF
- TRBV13 CASSSTSGRPLYEQYF
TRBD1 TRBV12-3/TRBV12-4 CASSPGTGAINTGELFF
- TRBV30 CAIAVSSYNEQFF
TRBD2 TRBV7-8 CASSLATSGPYEQYF
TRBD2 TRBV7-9 CASSPLTSDSYNEQFF